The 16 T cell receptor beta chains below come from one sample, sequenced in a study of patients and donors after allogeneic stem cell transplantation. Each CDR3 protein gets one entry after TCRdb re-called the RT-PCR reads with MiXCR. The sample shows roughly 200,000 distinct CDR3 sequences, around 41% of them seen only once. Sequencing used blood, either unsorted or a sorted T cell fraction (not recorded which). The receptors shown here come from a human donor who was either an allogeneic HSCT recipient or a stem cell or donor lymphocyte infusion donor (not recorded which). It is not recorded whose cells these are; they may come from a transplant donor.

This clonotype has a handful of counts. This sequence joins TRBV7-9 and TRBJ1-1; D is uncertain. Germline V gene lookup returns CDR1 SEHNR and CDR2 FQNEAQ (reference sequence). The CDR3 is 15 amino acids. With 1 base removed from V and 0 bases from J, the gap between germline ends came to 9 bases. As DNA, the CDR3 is TGTGCCAGCAGCTTAGTGGCAGGACTGAACACTGAAGCTTTCTTT. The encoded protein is CASSLVAGLNTEAFF.

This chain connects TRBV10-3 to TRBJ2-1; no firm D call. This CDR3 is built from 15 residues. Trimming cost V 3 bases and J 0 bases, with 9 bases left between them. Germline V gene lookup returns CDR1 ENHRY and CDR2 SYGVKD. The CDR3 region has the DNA TGTGCCATCAGTGATGGTTCCATCTCCTACAATGAGCAGTTCTTC. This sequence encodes CAISDGSISYNEQFF.

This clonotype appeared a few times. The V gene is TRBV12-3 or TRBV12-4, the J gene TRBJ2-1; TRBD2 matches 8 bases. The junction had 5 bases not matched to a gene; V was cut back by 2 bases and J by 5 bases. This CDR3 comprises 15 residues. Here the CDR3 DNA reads TGTGCCAGCAGTTTAATCAGCGGGAGCGACAATGAGCAGTTCTTC. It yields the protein CASSLISGSDNEQFF.

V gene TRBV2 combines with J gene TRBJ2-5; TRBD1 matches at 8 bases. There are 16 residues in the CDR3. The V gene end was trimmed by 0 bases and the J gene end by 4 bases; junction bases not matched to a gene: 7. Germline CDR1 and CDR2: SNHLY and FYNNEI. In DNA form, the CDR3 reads TGTGCCAGCAGTGAAGCAGGCAGGGGGCAGGTAGAGACCCAGTACTTC. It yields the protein CASSEAGRGQVETQYF.

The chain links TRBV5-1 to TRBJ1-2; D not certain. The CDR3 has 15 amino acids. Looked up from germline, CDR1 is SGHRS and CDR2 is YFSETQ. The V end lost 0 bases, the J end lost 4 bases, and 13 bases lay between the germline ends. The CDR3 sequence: CASSLAMGSAYGYTF. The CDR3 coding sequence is TGCGCCAGCAGCTTGGCCATGGGCAGCGCCTATGGCTACACCTTC. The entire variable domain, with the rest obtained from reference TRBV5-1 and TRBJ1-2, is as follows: KAGVTQTPRYLIKTRGQQVTLSCSPISGHRSVSWYQQTPGQGLQFLFEYFSETQRNKGNFPGRFSGRQFSNSRSEMNVSTLELGDSALYLCASSLAMGSAYGYTFGSGTRLTVV.

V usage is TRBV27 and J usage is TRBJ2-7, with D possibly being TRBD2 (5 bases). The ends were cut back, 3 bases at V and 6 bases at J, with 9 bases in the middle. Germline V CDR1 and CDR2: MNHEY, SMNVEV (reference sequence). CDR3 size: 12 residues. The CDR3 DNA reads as TGTGCCAGCAGTTTTGGGAGAGCCGAGCAGTACTTC. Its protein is CASSFGRAEQYF.

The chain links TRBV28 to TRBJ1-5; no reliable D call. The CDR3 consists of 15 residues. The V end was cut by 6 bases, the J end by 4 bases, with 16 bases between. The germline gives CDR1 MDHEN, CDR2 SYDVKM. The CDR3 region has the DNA TGTGCCAGCAGCCCCCGCGGGCAGCTTAATCAGCCCCAGCATTTT. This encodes CASSPRGQLNQPQHF.

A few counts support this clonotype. CDR3 residues: CASTEPLGRYTF. The CDR3 nucleotides are TGTGCCAGCACCGAACCCCTGGGGCGCTACACCTTC. The chain recombines TRBV2 with TRBJ1-2; D may be TRBD1 (5 bases). The CDR3 contains 12 residues. Germline values: CDR1 SNHLY, CDR2 FYNNEI. Trimming stripped 7 bases from V and 9 bases from J, with 15 bases between.

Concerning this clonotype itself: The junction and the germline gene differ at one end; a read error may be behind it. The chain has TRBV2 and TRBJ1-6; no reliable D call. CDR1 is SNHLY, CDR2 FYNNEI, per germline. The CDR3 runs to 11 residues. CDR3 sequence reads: CASKRSSPLHF. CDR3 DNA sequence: TGTGCTAGCAAACGAAGTTCACCCCTCCACTTT.

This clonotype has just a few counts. The CDR3 region is CASSFGDSDTQYF. The CDR3 nucleotides are TGCGCCAGCAGCTTCGGGGATTCGGATACGCAGTATTTT. The chain joins TRBV5-1 to TRBJ2-3; maybe TRBD2 (5 bases). Germline CDR1 reads SGHRS; CDR2 reads YFSETQ. Trimming took off 2 bases at V and 6 bases at J, with 10 bases between the two ends. The CDR3 totals 13 residues.

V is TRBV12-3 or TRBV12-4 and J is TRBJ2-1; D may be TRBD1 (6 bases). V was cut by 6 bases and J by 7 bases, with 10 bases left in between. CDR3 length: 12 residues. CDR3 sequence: CASRAQGNEQFF. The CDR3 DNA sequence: TGTGCCAGCAGAGCTCAGGGGAATGAGCAGTTCTTC.

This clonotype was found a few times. CDR3 sequence reads: CAISEVGDNEQFF. CDR3 bases: TGTGCCATCAGTGAGGTGGGAGACAATGAGCAGTTCTTC. The gene calls are TRBV10-3 and TRBJ2-1; D is possibly TRBD2 (5 bases). CDR1 and CDR2 (germline): ENHRY, SYGVKD. Trimming removed 2 bases at V and 5 bases at J, with 7 bases between. This CDR3 is 13 amino acids long.

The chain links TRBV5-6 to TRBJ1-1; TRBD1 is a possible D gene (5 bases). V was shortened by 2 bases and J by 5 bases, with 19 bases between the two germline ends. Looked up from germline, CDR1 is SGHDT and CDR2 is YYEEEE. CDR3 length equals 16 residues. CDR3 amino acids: CASSFRRGGAGTEAFF. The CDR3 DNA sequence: TGTGCCAGCAGCTTTCGAAGGGGAGGGGCGGGGACTGAAGCTTTCTTT.

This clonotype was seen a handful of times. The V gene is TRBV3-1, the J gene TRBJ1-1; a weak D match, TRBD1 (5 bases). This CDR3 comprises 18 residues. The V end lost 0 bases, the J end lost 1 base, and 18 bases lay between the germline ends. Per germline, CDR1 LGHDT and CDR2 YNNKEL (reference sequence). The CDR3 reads CASSQEQGRIRTNTEAFF. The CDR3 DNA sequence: TGTGCCAGCAGCCAAGAGCAGGGAAGGATTAGAACGAACACTGAAGCTTTCTTT.

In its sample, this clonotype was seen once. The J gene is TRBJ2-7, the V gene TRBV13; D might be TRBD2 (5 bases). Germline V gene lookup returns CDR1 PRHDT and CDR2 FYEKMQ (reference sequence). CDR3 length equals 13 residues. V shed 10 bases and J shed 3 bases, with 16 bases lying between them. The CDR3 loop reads CATASGRGYEQYF. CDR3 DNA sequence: TGTGCCACCGCTTCAGGACGGGGCTACGAGCAGTACTTC.

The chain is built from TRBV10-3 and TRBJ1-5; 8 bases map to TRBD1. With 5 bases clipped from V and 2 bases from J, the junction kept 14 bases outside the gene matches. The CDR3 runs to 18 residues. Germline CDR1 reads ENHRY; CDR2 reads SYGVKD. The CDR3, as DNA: TGTGCCATCAGTCCCGAAGAGCAGACAGGGGTTGGCAATCAGCCCCAGCATTTT. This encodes CAISPEEQTGVGNQPQHF.